The 16 T cell receptor beta chains below come from one sample, sequenced in a study of identical twins. MiXCR was run by TCRdb on the 5' RACE reads, yielding one entry per CDR3 protein. The table records approximately 94,000 distinct CDR3 sequences, about 6.1% of them present only once. The sequenced material came from memory T cells sorted from blood. These TCRs come from a woman in her forties or fifties in good health.

This clonotype showed up many times. This chain links TRBV3-1 with TRBJ1-2; D unresolved. V shed 1 base and J shed 8 bases, with 8 bases lying between them. CDR3 length: 12 amino acids. CDR1 is LGHDT and CDR2 is YNNKEL in the germline V gene (reference sequence). The CDR3 region is CASSQGLEGYTF. The CDR3 nucleotides are TGTGCCAGCAGCCAAGGTCTCGAGGGCTACACCTTC. Complete variable domain (other parts from reference TRBV3-1 and TRBJ1-2): DTAVSQTPKYLVTQMGNDKSIKCEQNLGHDTMYWYKQDSKKFLKIMFSYNNKELIINETVPNRFSPKSPDKAHLNLHINSLELGDSAVYFCASSQGLEGYTFGSGTRLTVV.

This clonotype showed up many times. The V call is TRBV7-2, the J call TRBJ2-7, with D tentatively TRBD1 (6 bases). CDR1 and CDR2 (germline): SGHTA, FQGNSA. This CDR3 has 15 amino acids. The V gene lost 1 base and the J gene lost 2 bases, with 12 bases spanning the gap. The CDR3 nucleotides read TGTGCCAGCAGCTTAGGGGCGGACAGAACCTACGAGCAGTACTTC. Encoded protein: CASSLGADRTYEQYF.

This clonotype has a count of ten or more. This chain links TRBV6-1 with TRBJ2-4; 8 bases align to TRBD2. This CDR3 contains 14 residues. The trim removed 7 bases at V and 6 bases at J, leaving 8 bases unmatched. Germline V gene lookup returns CDR1 MNHNS and CDR2 SASEGT. CDR3 loop: CASKPPGLGNIQYF. CDR3 DNA sequence: TGTGCCAGCAAACCCCCGGGACTAGGAAACATTCAGTACTTC.

J is TRBJ2-1 and V is TRBV3-1; 13 positions match TRBD2. The CDR3 sequence is 16 residues long. V shed 5 bases and J 4 bases; nucleotides not matched to a gene: 5. Germline lookup yields CDR1 LGHDT and CDR2 YNNKEL (reference sequence). The DNA of the CDR3 is TGTGCCAGCAGCTCTGAACTAGCGGGAGGGTACAATGAGCAGTTCTTC. This encodes CASSSELAGGYNEQFF.

This sequence joins TRBV12-3 or TRBV12-4 and TRBJ2-1; D might be TRBD2 (7 bases). V was pared by 5 bases and J by 5 bases, with 19 bases between. This CDR3 is 16 amino acids long. CDR3 residues: CASSRQVGLSNNEQFF. CDR3 nucleotide sequence: TGTGCCAGCAGTAGACAGGTGGGACTATCCAACAATGAGCAGTTCTTC.

This clonotype was recorded at least ten times. V and J are TRBV7-6 and TRBJ2-1; 7 bases map to TRBD2. The V segment lost 4 bases and the J segment 5 bases; nucleotides outside the gene matches: 8. The CDR3 loop spans 15 amino acids. CDR1 SGHVS and CDR2 FNYEAQ come from the germline V gene. The CDR3 sequence is CASSSLSGSNNEQFF. CDR3 nucleotide sequence: TGTGCCAGCAGCTCCCTTAGCGGGTCTAACAATGAGCAGTTCTTC. The whole variable domain, filled in from reference TRBV7-6 and TRBJ2-1, reads GAGVSQSPRYKVTKRGQDVALRCDPISGHVSLYWYRQALGQGPEFLTYFNYEAQQDKSGLPNDRFSAERPEGSISTLTIQRTEQRDSAMYRCASSSLSGSNNEQFFGPGTRLTVL.

This clonotype showed up just a few times. J is TRBJ2-3 and V is TRBV29-1; D is undetermined. The V and J ends lost 1 base and 4 bases respectively, with 9 bases between them. Germline CDR1 is SQVTM and CDR2 is ANQGSEA. CDR3 size: 13 residues. The CDR3: CSVEAVGPDTQYF. CDR3 DNA sequence: TGCAGCGTTGAAGCTGTAGGGCCAGATACGCAGTATTTT.

This clonotype was recorded many times. The chain is built from TRBV23-1 and TRBJ1-6; D gene unclear. TRBV23-1 is labeled an ORF, and its function is uncertain. The CDR3 has 11 amino acids. V lost 3 bases to trimming and J lost 13 bases, with 7 bases between them. CDR3 bases: TGCGCCAGCAGTCACCGGGATCCCCTCCACTTT. Residues: CASSHRDPLHF.

The rearrangement links TRBV12-3 or TRBV12-4 to TRBJ1-1; no reliable D call. V lost 3 bases, J lost 4 bases, and 15 bases lay in between. The CDR3 covers 15 residues. CDR3 nucleotide sequence: TGTGCCAGCAGTTTTGACCTAAACATAGGCACTGAAGCTTTCTTT. It codes for CASSFDLNIGTEAFF.

This clonotype was observed at least ten times. The chain joins TRBV23-1 to TRBJ1-5, with 7 positions matching TRBD1. TRBV23-1 is classed as an ORF, of uncertain function. The CDR3 totals 16 residues. V dropped 8 bases and J dropped 3; count of bases not matched to a gene: 13. CDR3 loop: CASPSPTGTYNQPQHF. For the CDR3, the DNA is TGCGCCAGCCCCTCCCCGACAGGGACCTACAATCAGCCCCAGCATTTT.

This clonotype has only a few counts. This chain connects TRBV5-6 to TRBJ2-4; 10 bases align to TRBD1. The CDR3 is made up of 17 amino acids. Germline assignment: CDR1 SGHDT and CDR2 YYEEEE. V shed 3 bases, J shed 0 bases, and the junction held 6 bases outside the gene matches. The CDR3, as DNA: TGTGCCAGCAGCTCCCTGACAGGGGGCACAGCCAAAAACATTCAGTACTTC. Amino acid sequence: CASSSLTGGTAKNIQYF.

In DNA, the CDR3 is TGTGCCAGCAGCGTAGTGGGGGGCCTCACTAGCACAGATACGCAGTATTTT. Translating gives CASSVVGGLTSTDTQYF. The chain carries TRBV9 and TRBJ2-3, with D perhaps matching TRBD1 or TRBD2 (6 bases each). The germline V and J ends were trimmed by 0 bases and 0 bases, with 14 bases remaining between them. Germline V gene data show CDR1 as SGDLS and CDR2 as YYNGEE. CDR3 size: 17 residues.

In this sample, this clonotype turned up a few times. The chain has TRBV20-1 and TRBJ2-1; D not resolved. Trimming took off 0 bases at V and 6 bases at J, with 15 bases between the two ends. CDR1 is DFQATT, CDR2 SNEGSKA, per germline (reference sequence). This CDR3 comprises 15 residues. Here the CDR3 DNA reads TGCAGTGCTAGAGATAGGGCAGGCCTACCCAATGAGCAGTTCTTC. It encodes CSARDRAGLPNEQFF.

Ten or more counts support this clonotype. This chain connects TRBV6-1 to TRBJ2-1; the D gene is possibly TRBD2 (5 bases). The CDR3 extends over 15 amino acids. V shed 8 bases and J shed 0 bases, with 14 bases lying between them. In germline, CDR1 is MNHNS, CDR2 SASEGT. Written as DNA, the CDR3 is TGTGCCAGCGGACTGGCGGTGGGCTCCTACAATGAGCAGTTCTTC. Translating it yields CASGLAVGSYNEQFF.

The rearrangement links TRBV14 to TRBJ1-5, with no clear D. V was pared by 2 bases and J by 1 base, with 12 bases between. The CDR3 contains 16 residues. Per the germline V gene, CDR1 is SGHDN and CDR2 is FVKESK. The CDR3 loop reads CASSQRRELSNQPQHF. Written as DNA, the CDR3 is TGTGCCAGCAGCCAACGGAGGGAATTGAGCAATCAGCCCCAGCATTTT.

This clonotype was detected ten times or more. The gene calls are TRBV20-1 and TRBJ2-5; 7 nucleotides agree with TRBD2. Germline loops: CDR1 DFQATT, CDR2 SNEGSKA (reference sequence). This CDR3 region has 16 residues. J gave up 3 bases and V 4 bases, and 14 bases lay outside the gene matches. The CDR3, as DNA: TGCAGTGCTATCCCCGGACGGGCGGGAGTGGAAGAGACCCAGTACTTC. It yields the protein CSAIPGRAGVEETQYF.